The 18 T cell receptor beta chains given below trace back to one sample, sequenced in a study of blood T cell repertoires in COVID-19. Using immunoSEQ multiplex PCR, the repertoire was profiled, and TCRdb retains in-frame clones only, with some absent. The data hold some 370,000 clones, with 87% observed a single time. Sequenced material: peripheral blood. Receptors originate from a woman aged 25 to 39 with COVID-19, enrolled during active disease.

The chain couples TRBV30 to TRBJ2-3, with D uncertain. CDR1 is GTSNPN, CDR2 SVGIG, per germline (reference sequence). The CDR3 contains 14 residues. Trimming left V 0 bases short and J 0 bases short, with 7 bases between. The CDR3 DNA follows: TGTGCCTGGAGTGTTTCCAGTAGCACAGATACGCAGTATTTT. This gives the protein CAWSVSSSTDTQYF.

There are many counts of this clone. J is TRBJ2-1 and V is TRBV29-1; D is unresolved. Per germline, CDR1 SQVTM and CDR2 ANQGSEA. V shed 3 bases and J shed 3 bases, with 6 bases lying between them. The CDR3 loop spans 12 amino acids. The CDR3 here is CSVEFYYNEQFF. The CDR3, as DNA: TGCAGCGTTGAGTTTTACTACAATGAGCAGTTCTTC.

The chain combines TRBV9 with TRBJ2-1, with 7 bases matching TRBD1. The junction had 4 bases not matched to a gene; V was cut back by 0 bases and J by 7 bases. This CDR3 is built from 14 residues. The germline V gene encodes CDR1 SGDLS and CDR2 YYNGEE. The CDR3, as DNA: TGTGCCAGCAGCGTAGCGATACAGGGGAATGAGCAGTTCTTC. Its protein is CASSVAIQGNEQFF.

This clone was seen once. CDR3 coding DNA: TGCGCCAGCAGCTCCTTAGCGGGAAACAATGAGCAGTTCTTC. Residues: CASSSLAGNNEQFF. The J gene is TRBJ2-1, the V gene TRBV5-1, with TRBD2 matching over 8 bases. V dropped 3 bases and J dropped 5; count of bases not matched to a gene: 4. This CDR3 is 14 amino acids long. From germline, CDR1 is SGHRS and CDR2 YFSETQ.

This clone has just one count. The chain combines TRBV6-2 or TRBV6-3 with TRBJ2-1; TRBD1 agrees at 7 bases. Germline V gene sequence: CDR1 MNHEY, CDR2 SVGEGT. The CDR3 totals 13 residues. Unmatched junction bases numbered 5, after V lost 8 bases and J lost 4 bases. CDR3 bases: TGTGCCAGCGGCCTACAGGGGTACAATGAGCAGTTCTTC. Translated, it gives CASGLQGYNEQFF.

This chain uses TRBV20-1 with TRBJ2-7, with D hard to call. Germline V gene lookup returns CDR1 DFQATT and CDR2 SNEGSKA (reference sequence). V was shortened by 7 bases and J by 2 bases, with 9 bases between the two germline ends. This CDR3 region has 11 residues. The DNA of the CDR3 is TGCAGTGTCGTGGCCCCCTACGAGCAGTACTTC. Protein product: CSVVAPYEQYF.

V gene TRBV6-5 combines with J gene TRBJ2-6; D is uncertain. The germline CDR1 and CDR2 sequences are MNHEY and SVGAGI. V was trimmed by 5 bases and J by 0 bases, leaving 8 bases between them. CDR3 length: 15 amino acids. This CDR3 reads CASSKLHSGANVLTF. CDR3 nucleotide sequence: TGTGCCAGCAGTAAGCTTCACTCTGGGGCCAACGTCCTGACTTTC.

For the CDR3, the DNA is TGTGCCAGCAGTTCGGGCACAGATACGCAGTATTTT. Its protein is CASSSGTDTQYF. The rearrangement uses TRBV12-3 or TRBV12-4 and TRBJ2-3; D remains ambiguous. Trimming removed 4 bases from V and 1 base from J, with 3 bases in between. The CDR3 has 12 amino acids.

The chain recombines TRBV9 with TRBJ1-6, with 7 nucleotides matching TRBD1. V was clipped by 3 bases and J by 7 bases; unmatched bases: 7. Germline values: CDR1 SGDLS, CDR2 YYNGEE. The CDR3 consists of 15 residues. The CDR3 DNA sequence: TGTGCCAGCAGCGAACTCAGAGGGGGCAATTCACCCCTCCACTTT. It encodes CASSELRGGNSPLHF.

CDR3 protein: CASSQVAGGSYEQYF. The CDR3, as DNA: TGCGCCAGCAGCCAAGTAGCGGGAGGATCCTACGAGCAGTACTTC. V gene TRBV4-1 combines with J gene TRBJ2-7, with 10 nucleotides matching TRBD2. J lost 1 base, V lost 1 base, and 1 base had no gene match. Germline V gene data show CDR1 as MGHRA and CDR2 as YSYEKL. The CDR3 has 15 amino acids.

This clone was recorded only once. The chain recombines TRBV10-2 with TRBJ1-5, with a possible D match to TRBD1 (5 bases). V lost 0 bases, J lost 7 bases, and 13 bases lay in between. This CDR3 comprises 15 residues. Germline lookup yields CDR1 WSHSY and CDR2 SAAADI. The CDR3, as DNA: TGCGCCAGCAGTGAGTCGGAGGGGATGGGGCAGCCCCAGCATTTT. Translation: CASSESEGMGQPQHF.

In regard to this clone: The sample contains more than one DNA sequence encoding this CDR3. The chain combines TRBV24-1 with TRBJ2-2; 7 nucleotides line up with TRBD1. V gave up 2 bases and J gave up 2 bases; unmatched junction bases: 4. Germline V lookup: CDR1 KGHDR, CDR2 SFDVKD. This CDR3 has 16 amino acids. CDR3 DNA: TGTGCCACCAGTGATTACCGGGACAGCAACACCGGGGAGCTGTTTTTT. Its protein is CATSDYRDSNTGELFF.

This clone was counted a few times. The chain is built from TRBV7-6 and TRBJ2-2; TRBD2 agrees at 12 bases. The CDR3 is 17 amino acids. With 5 bases clipped from V and 5 bases from J, the junction kept 9 bases outside the gene matches. CDR1 is SGHVS and CDR2 is FNYEAQ in the germline V gene. Here the CDR3 DNA reads TGTGCCAGCAGCGTCGGACTAGCGGGGCTTGGGACCGGGGAGCTGTTTTTT. Amino acids: CASSVGLAGLGTGELFF.

V gene TRBV5-1 combines with J gene TRBJ1-4; 8 bases are shared with TRBD1. CDR1 SGHRS and CDR2 YFSETQ come from the germline V gene. The CDR3 is 15 residues long. Unmatched junction bases numbered 7, after V lost 4 bases and J lost 5 bases. CDR3 sequence (DNA): TGCGCCAGCAGCCCAGGACAGGGCGGGAATGAAAAACTGTTTTTT. This gives the protein CASSPGQGGNEKLFF.

The chain employs TRBV2 and TRBJ2-1, with TRBD1 identical over 10 bases. Trimming took 6 bases from V and 4 from J; bases not matched to a gene: 6. The CDR3 runs to 15 residues. CDR1 SNHLY and CDR2 FYNNEI come from the germline V gene. The CDR3 sequence: CASRADRGEYNEQFF. In DNA form, the CDR3 reads TGTGCCAGCAGAGCGGACAGGGGGGAGTACAATGAGCAGTTCTTC.

The chain has TRBV29-1 and TRBJ2-1; TRBD2 matches 11 bases. The CDR3 has 15 residues. Germline V gives CDR1 SQVTM, CDR2 ANQGSEA. Trimming took 7 bases from V and 7 from J; bases not matched to a gene: 12. CDR3 DNA sequence: TGCAGCGGCAAGATAGCGGGAGGGCCGATAAATGAGCAGTTCTTC. It codes for CSGKIAGGPINEQFF.

CDR3 nucleotides: TGTGCCTGGGACCACGGGGGCGAGCAGTACTTC. It encodes CAWDHGGEQYF. The J gene is TRBJ2-7, the V gene TRBV30; weak D call: TRBD2 (6 bases). The germline gives CDR1 GTSNPN, CDR2 SVGIG (reference sequence). This CDR3 region has 11 residues. V lost 5 bases and J 6 bases, leaving 11 bases between the germline ends.

This chain uses TRBV6-4 with TRBJ2-2, with TRBD1 matching over 8 bases. Germline assignment: CDR1 MRHNA and CDR2 SNTAGT. V was pared by 6 bases and J by 7 bases, with 10 bases of the junction left unmatched. The CDR3 contains 15 residues. This chain's CDR3 is CASRGQGSSDGELFF. The CDR3 coding sequence is TGTGCCAGCAGAGGACAGGGTTCATCGGACGGGGAGCTGTTTTTT.